The clone carrying this T cell receptor (beta chain) occurred a few times. These data belong to a study of tumor-infiltrating lymphocytes in primary liver carcinoma. Co-extracted RNA and DNA came from approximately 20-30 mg of unsorted bulk tissue. Uniformly, tumor samples exhibited a viable tumor cell fraction exceeding 80%. Priming with a constant-region primer yielded TCR beta cDNA from 450 to 550 ng total RNA. It was through three nested multiplex PCR rounds of slightly modified ARM-PCR that TCR beta libraries arose. The first two PCR rounds, around 10 cycles each, used TRBV1-TRBV30 forward primers and a C-beta reverse primer. TCRdb redid the calling of the multiplex PCR reads with MiXCR, one entry per CDR3 protein. The sample shows some 51,000 distinct CDR3 sequences, 60% to 75% of them seen only once. V lost 0 bases and J 9 bases, leaving 10 bases between the germline ends. This CDR3 is built from 13 residues. The germline CDR1 and CDR2 sequences are SGDLS and YYNGEE.

This TCR was sampled from a man aged 35-49 years with primary liver carcinoma and hepatitis B virus infection. The sequenced material came from liver tumor tissue from sampling region 3. Subset of the sample: tumor region T3, left-lateral pole. The chain uses TRBV9 and TRBJ2-1, with D perhaps TRBD2 (5 bases). In DNA form, the CDR3 reads TGTGCCAGCAGCGTAGTTTCGGGGAGTGAGCAGTTCTTC. Protein sequence: CASSVVSGSEQFF.